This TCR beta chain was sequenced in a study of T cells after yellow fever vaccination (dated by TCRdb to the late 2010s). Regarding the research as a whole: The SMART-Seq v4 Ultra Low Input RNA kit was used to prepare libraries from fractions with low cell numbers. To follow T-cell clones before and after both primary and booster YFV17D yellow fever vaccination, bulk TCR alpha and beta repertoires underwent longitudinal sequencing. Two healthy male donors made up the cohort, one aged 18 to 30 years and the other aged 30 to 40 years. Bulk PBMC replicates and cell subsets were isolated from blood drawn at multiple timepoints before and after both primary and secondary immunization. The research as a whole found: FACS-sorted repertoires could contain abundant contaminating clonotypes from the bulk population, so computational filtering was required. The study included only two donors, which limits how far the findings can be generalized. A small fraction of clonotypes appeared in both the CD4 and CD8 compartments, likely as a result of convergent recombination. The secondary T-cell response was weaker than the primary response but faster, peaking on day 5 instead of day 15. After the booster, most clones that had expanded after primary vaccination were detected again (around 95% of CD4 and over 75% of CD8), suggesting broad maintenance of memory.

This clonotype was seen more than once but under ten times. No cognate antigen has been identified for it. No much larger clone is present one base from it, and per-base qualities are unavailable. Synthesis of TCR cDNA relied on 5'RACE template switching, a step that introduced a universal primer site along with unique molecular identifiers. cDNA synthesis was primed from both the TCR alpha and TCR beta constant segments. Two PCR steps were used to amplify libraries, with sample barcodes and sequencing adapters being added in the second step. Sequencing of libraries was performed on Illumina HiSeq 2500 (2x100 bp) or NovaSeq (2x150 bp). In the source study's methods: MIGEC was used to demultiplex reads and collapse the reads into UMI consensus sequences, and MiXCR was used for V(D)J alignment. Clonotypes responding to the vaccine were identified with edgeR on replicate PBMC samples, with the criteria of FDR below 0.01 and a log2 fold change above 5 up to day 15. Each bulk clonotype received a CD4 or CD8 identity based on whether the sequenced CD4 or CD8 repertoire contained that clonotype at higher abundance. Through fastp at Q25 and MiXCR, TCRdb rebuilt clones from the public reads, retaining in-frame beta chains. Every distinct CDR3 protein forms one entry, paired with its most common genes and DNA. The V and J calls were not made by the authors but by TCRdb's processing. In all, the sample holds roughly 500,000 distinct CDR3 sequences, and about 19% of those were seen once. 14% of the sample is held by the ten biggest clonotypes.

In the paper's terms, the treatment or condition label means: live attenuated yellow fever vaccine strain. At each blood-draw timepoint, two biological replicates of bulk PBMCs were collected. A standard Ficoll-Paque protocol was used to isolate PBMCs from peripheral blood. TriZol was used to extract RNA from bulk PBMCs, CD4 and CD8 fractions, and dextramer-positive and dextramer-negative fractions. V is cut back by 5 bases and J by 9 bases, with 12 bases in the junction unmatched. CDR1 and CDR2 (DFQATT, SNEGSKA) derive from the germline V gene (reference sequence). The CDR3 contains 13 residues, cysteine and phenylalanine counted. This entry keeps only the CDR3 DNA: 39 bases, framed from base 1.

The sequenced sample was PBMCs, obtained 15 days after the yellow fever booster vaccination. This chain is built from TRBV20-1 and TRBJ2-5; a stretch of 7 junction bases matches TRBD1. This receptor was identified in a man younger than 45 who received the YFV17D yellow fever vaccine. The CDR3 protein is CSAGRQGTRAQYF. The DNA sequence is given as TGCAGTGCTGGAAGACAGGGCACCCGGGCCCAGTACTTC.